Reported below is one TCR beta chain. Its antigen is as yet unknown. The sample carries other DNA sequences with the same CDR3. This sample is part of a study of beta chain features in type 1 diabetes. Overall study results and limits: cDNA sequencing could over-represent cells with high TCR expression. TCRB CDR3 length was moderately but significantly reduced in all four CD4+ subsets of Type 1 diabetes patients. In patients and controls equally, PCR might favor templates that are shorter.

Germline loops: CDR1 SQVTM, CDR2 ANQGSEA. The CDR3 is 9 residues long. V shed 2 bases and J shed 9 bases, with 2 bases lying between them. The sequenced template was cDNA made from the entire isolated RNA. Assay used: immunoSEQ multiplex PCR; TCRdb lists only in-frame clones, some missing. The profile covers 350,000 to 450,000 clones, with 11% to 15% appearing a single time and roughly 0.04% taken by the ten largest. This rearrangement joins TRBV29-1 to TRBJ2-1; D unresolved. The origin of this receptor is a young man in good health. Specimen: naive CD4+ T cells from blood. The chain's CDR3 is CSVESEQFF. The CDR3 DNA reads as TGCAGCGTTGAAAGTGAGCAGTTCTTC.